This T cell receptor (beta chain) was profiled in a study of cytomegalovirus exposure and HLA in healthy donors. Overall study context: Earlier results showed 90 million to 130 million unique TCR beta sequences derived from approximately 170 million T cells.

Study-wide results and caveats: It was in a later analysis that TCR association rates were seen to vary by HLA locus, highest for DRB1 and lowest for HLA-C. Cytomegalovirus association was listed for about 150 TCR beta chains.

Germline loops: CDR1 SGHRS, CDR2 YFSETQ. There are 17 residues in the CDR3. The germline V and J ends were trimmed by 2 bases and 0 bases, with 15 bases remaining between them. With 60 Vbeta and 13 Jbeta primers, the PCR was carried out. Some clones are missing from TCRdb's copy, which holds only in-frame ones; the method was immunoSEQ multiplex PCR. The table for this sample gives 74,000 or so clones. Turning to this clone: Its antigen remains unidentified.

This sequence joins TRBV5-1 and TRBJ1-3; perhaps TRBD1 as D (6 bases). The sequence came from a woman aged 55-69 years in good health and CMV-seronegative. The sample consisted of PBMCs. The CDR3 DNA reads TGCGCCAGCAGCTTCTCGGGACAAATGAGCTCTGGAAACACCATATATTTT. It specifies CASSFSGQMSSGNTIYF.